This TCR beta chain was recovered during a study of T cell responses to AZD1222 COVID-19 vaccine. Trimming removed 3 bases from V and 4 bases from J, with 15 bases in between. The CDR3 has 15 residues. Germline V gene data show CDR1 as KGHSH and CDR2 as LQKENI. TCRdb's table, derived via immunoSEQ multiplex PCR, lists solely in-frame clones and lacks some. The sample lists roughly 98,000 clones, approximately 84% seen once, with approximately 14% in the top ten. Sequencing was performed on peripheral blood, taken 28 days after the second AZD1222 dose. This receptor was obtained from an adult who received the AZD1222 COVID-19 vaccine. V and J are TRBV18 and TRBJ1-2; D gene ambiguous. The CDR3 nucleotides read TGTGCCAGCTCACCCGGTGGAGAACCGTTCTATGGCTACACCTTC. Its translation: CASSPGGEPFYGYTF.